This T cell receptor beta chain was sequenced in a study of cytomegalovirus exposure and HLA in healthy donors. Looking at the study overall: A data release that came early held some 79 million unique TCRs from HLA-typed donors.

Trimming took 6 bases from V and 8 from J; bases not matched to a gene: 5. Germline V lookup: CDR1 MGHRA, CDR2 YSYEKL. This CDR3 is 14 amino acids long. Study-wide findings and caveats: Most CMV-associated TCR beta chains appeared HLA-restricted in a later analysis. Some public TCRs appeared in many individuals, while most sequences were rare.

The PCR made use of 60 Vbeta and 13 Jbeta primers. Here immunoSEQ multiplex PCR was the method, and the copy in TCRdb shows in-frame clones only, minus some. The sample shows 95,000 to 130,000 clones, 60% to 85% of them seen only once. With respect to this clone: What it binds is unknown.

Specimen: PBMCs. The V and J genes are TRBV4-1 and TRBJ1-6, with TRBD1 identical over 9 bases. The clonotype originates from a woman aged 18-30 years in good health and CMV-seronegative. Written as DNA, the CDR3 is TGCGCCAGCAGTAGGGGACAGGGAGATTCACCCCTCCACTTT. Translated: CASSRGQGDSPLHF.